What follows describes a single T cell receptor (beta chain). Its antigen is unknown. The CDR3 is made up of 14 amino acids. In germline, CDR1 is SGHAT, CDR2 FQNNGV. The V gene lost 3 bases and the J gene lost 0 bases, with 9 bases spanning the gap. The data derive from a study of cytomegalovirus exposure and HLA in healthy donors. The donors belonged to the roughly 110-subject validation cohort, separate from the roughly 720-subject first cohort. Data came from immunoSEQ multiplex PCR; TCRdb stores just in-frame clones and leaves some out. The sample lists 200,000 to 250,000 clones, about nine tenths seen once, with 2% in the top ten. Study conclusions and caveats: First-cohort TCR clusters tended to co-occur in the roughly 130 validation repertoires, a later analysis found.

The receptor comes from a woman aged 18 to 35 in good health and CMV-seropositive. The sequenced sample was PBMCs. The chain combines TRBV11-2 with TRBJ2-7; maybe TRBD1 (5 bases). The CDR3 sequence: CASSFGAHSYEQYF. CDR3 bases: TGTGCCAGCAGCTTTGGGGCGCACTCCTACGAGCAGTACTTC.